These 14 T cell receptor beta chains originate from one sample sequenced in a study of response to subunit inactivated influenza vaccine (dated by TCRdb to the late 2010s). Library prep was done by RT-PCR. Instrument used: Illumina HiSeq 2500. TCRdb's own reprocessing of the public reads used fastp at Q25 and MiXCR and kept productive beta chains. All rows with the same CDR3 protein become a single entry with the most common DNA and genes. The table for this sample lists 650,000 to 800,000 distinct CDR3 sequences; roughly 20% of them were counted only once. About 11% of the sample is in the top ten clones. Sequenced material: PBMCs from blood, taken 5 to 6 days after vaccination. The receptors stem from a man aged 45 to 65 who received an inactivated influenza vaccine. Donor details come from another sample of the same person, matched by shared clones.

The V gene is TRBV24-1, the J gene TRBJ2-3, with D uncertain. Deletions cut 1 base from V and 4 bases from J, with 14 bases between. CDR1 KGHDR and CDR2 SFDVKD come from the germline V gene. This CDR3 region has 16 residues. The CDR3 region is CATSDLKGYSADTQYF. As DNA, the CDR3 is TGTGCCACCAGTGATTTAAAAGGGTATTCCGCAGATACGCAGTATTTT.

The chain uses TRBV6-2 or TRBV6-3 and TRBJ1-5, with TRBD1 as a possible D gene (5 bases). Per the germline V gene, CDR1 is MNHEY and CDR2 is SVGEGT. Trimming cost V 2 bases and J 3 bases, with 14 bases left between them. The length of the CDR3 is 16 residues. CDR3 sequence (DNA): TGTGCCAGCAGTTACGAGGGGTCAGACCACAATCAGCCCCAGCATTTT. Translation: CASSYEGSDHNQPQHF.

The V and J genes are TRBV7-9 and TRBJ2-3, with TRBD2 as a possible D gene (6 bases). The V gene lost 1 base and the J gene lost 7 bases, with 15 bases spanning the gap. The length of the CDR3 is 15 residues. The germline CDR1 and CDR2 sequences are SEHNR and FQNEAQ (reference sequence). This CDR3 is CASSLGAGRTNTQYF. In DNA form, the CDR3 reads TGTGCCAGCAGCTTAGGGGCAGGGAGGACGAATACGCAGTATTTT.

The sample holds a few counts of this clonotype. This chain connects TRBV12-3 or TRBV12-4 to TRBJ2-1; 14 bases are a match to TRBD2. The trim removed 5 bases at V and 8 bases at J, leaving 5 bases unmatched. The CDR3 is 15 residues long. Here the CDR3 DNA reads TGTGCCAGCAGTCTGACTAGCGGGAGGGCCGATGAGCAGTTCTTC. It yields the protein CASSLTSGRADEQFF.

In this sample, this clonotype turned up once. The chain is built from TRBV3-1 and TRBJ2-7; TRBD1 might be the D (5 bases). CDR1 LGHDT and CDR2 YNNKEL come from the germline V gene (reference sequence). The CDR3 is 11 residues long. Trimming left V 7 bases short and J 4 bases short, with 8 bases between. The CDR3 DNA reads TGTGCCAGCAAGGGGTTATACGAGCAGTACTTC. The encoded protein is CASKGLYEQYF.

V and J are TRBV30 and TRBJ2-1; D gene uncertain. V was clipped by 5 bases and J by 3 bases, with 11 bases between them. The CDR3 length is 13 residues. Per the germline V gene, CDR1 is GTSNPN and CDR2 is SVGIG (reference sequence). As DNA, the CDR3 is TGTGCCTGGGGCCAAGGCAACTACAATGAGCAGTTCTTC. This codes for CAWGQGNYNEQFF.

A few counts support this clonotype. This chain connects TRBV20-1 to TRBJ2-1; 7 bases are a match to TRBD2. The V gene's germline CDR1 is DFQATT and CDR2 SNEGSKA (reference sequence). The CDR3 runs 16 residues. Unmatched junction bases numbered 14, after V lost 3 bases and J lost 6 bases. CDR3 nucleotides: TGCAGTGCTAGCCCCCTCGGGGGGTTTCATATCAATGAGCAGTTCTTC. Protein product: CSASPLGGFHINEQFF.

In its sample, this clonotype was seen a few times. This chain joins TRBV25-1 and TRBJ1-6; 7 bases align to TRBD1. CDR3 length equals 15 residues. The V gene end was trimmed by 0 bases and the J gene end by 7 bases; junction bases not matched to a gene: 3. Germline V gives CDR1 MGHDK, CDR2 SYGVNS. Here the CDR3 reads CASSEYGTANSPLHF. The CDR3 DNA reads as TGTGCCAGCAGTGAATATGGGACAGCGAATTCACCCCTCCACTTT.

This clonotype was counted only a few times. The CDR3 loop reads CSVEDRTSAGPDTQYF. CDR3 DNA: TGCAGCGTTGAAGATAGGACTAGTGCTGGGCCAGATACGCAGTATTTT. This chain uses TRBV29-1 with TRBJ2-3, with 7 bases identical to TRBD2. Germline V gene data show CDR1 as SQVTM and CDR2 as ANQGSEA. CDR3 length equals 16 residues. The trim removed 0 bases at V and 4 bases at J, leaving 10 bases unmatched.

This clonotype has only a few counts. V is TRBV20-1 and J is TRBJ1-1, with TRBD1 matching 8 bases. V was pared by 6 bases and J by 5 bases, with 14 bases of the junction left unmatched. The CDR3 is 15 residues long. Germline assignment: CDR1 DFQATT and CDR2 SNEGSKA (reference sequence). The CDR3 loop is CSATQGARLITEAFF. The CDR3 region has the DNA TGCAGTGCAACCCAGGGGGCTCGGTTAATAACTGAAGCTTTCTTT.

This clonotype was detected a few times. The chain combines TRBV12-3 or TRBV12-4 with TRBJ2-1; no reliable D call. The V gene lost 1 base and the J gene lost 6 bases, with 7 bases spanning the gap. The CDR3 length is 13 residues. The DNA for the CDR3 is TGTGCCAGCAGTTTAGGACACAGCAATGAGCAGTTCTTC. Protein product: CASSLGHSNEQFF.

Only one count was recorded for this clonotype. The chain links TRBV5-1 to TRBJ2-7, with TRBD2 matching over 7 bases. CDR1 and CDR2 from the germline V gene are SGHRS and YFSETQ. The CDR3 is 17 residues long. The J segment lost 2 bases and the V segment lost 0 bases, leaving 11 bases of the junction unmatched. The DNA for the CDR3 is TGCGCCAGCAGCTTGGTCTTTGTTCGGGCGGGGGCCTACGAGCAGTACTTC. This gives the protein CASSLVFVRAGAYEQYF.

This clonotype was picked up many times. The rearrangement uses TRBV29-1 and TRBJ2-3, with 9 bases matching TRBD1. This CDR3 is built from 16 residues. With 2 bases clipped from V and 5 bases from J, the junction kept 11 bases outside the gene matches. CDR1 is SQVTM and CDR2 is ANQGSEA in the germline V gene. The DNA of the CDR3 is TGCAGCGTTGAATGGGGGCGGACAGGGGTTGTAGATACGCAGTATTTT. Its translation is CSVEWGRTGVVDTQYF.

The gene calls are TRBV10-3 and TRBJ2-7, with 8 nucleotides matching TRBD1. Germline V gene lookup returns CDR1 ENHRY and CDR2 SYGVKD. V dropped 7 bases and J dropped 7; count of bases not matched to a gene: 9. The CDR3 runs 13 residues. The CDR3 is CAIKSGRGREQYF. CDR3 nucleotide sequence: TGTGCCATCAAGTCAGGCAGGGGGCGGGAGCAGTACTTC.